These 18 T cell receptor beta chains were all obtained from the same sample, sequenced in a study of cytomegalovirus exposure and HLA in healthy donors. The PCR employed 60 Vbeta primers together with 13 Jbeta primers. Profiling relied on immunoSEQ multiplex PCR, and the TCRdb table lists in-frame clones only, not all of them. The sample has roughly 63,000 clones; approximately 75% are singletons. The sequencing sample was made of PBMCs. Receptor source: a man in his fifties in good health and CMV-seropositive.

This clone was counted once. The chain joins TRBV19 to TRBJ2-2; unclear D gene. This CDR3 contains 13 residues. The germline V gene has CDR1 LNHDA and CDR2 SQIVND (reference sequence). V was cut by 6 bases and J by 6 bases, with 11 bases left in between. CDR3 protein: CASRTTRPGELFF. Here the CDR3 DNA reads TGTGCCAGTAGAACGACAAGGCCCGGGGAGCTGTTTTTT.

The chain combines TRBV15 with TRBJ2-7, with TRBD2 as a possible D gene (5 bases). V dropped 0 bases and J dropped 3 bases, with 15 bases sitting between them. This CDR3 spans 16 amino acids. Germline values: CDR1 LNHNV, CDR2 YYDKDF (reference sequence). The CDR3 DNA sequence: TGTGCCACCAGCAGAGATCTAAAGGGCGCGGGCTACGAGCAGTACTTC. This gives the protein CATSRDLKGAGYEQYF.

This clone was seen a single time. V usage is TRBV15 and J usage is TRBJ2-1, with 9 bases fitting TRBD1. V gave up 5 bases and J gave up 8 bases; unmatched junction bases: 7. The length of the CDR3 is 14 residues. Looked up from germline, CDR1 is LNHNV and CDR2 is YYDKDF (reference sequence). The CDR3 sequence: CATSFGTGWDEQFF. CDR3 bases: TGTGCCACCAGCTTTGGGACAGGGTGGGATGAGCAGTTCTTC.

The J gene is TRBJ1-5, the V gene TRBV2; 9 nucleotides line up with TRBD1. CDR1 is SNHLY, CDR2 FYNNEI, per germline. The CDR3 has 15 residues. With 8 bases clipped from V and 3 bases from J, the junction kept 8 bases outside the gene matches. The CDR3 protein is CASDLGQGPNQPQHF. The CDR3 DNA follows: TGTGCCAGCGACCTTGGACAGGGGCCCAATCAGCCCCAGCATTTT.

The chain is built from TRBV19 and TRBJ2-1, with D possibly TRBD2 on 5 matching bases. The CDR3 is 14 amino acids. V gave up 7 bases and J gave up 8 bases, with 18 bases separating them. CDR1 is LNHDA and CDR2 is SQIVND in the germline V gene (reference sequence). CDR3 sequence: CASTSAARDHEQFF. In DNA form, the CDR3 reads TGTGCCAGTACCTCCGCGGCGAGGGATCATGAGCAGTTCTTC.

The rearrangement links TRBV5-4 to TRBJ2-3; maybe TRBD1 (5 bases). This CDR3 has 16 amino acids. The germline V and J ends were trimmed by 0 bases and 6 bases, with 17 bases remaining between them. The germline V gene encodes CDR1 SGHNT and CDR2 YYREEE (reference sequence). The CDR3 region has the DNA TGTGCCAGCAGCTTGGCAGGGCCAGGGATTGCTGATACGCAGTATTTT. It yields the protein CASSLAGPGIADTQYF.

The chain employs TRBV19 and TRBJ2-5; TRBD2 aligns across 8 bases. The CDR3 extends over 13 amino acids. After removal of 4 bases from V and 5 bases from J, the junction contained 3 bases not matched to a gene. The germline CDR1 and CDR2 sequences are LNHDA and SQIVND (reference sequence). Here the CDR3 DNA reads TGTGCCAGTAGTAGGGGACTAGGGGAGACCCAGTACTTC. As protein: CASSRGLGETQYF.

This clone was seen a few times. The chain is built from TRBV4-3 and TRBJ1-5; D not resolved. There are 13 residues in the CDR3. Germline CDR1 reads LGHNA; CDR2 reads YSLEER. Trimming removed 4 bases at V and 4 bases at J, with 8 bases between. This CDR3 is CASSLHLNQPQHF. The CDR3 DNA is TGCGCCAGCAGCCTACACCTGAATCAGCCCCAGCATTTT.

CDR3 sequence: CASSWGRTGELFF. The DNA of the CDR3 is TGTGCCAGCAGTTGGGGGCGCACCGGGGAGCTGTTTTTT. The chain uses TRBV6-1 and TRBJ2-2, with TRBD1 as a possible D gene (6 bases). Germline CDR1 is MNHNS and CDR2 is SASEGT. This CDR3 has 13 amino acids. V lost 5 bases and J 4 bases, leaving 8 bases between the germline ends.

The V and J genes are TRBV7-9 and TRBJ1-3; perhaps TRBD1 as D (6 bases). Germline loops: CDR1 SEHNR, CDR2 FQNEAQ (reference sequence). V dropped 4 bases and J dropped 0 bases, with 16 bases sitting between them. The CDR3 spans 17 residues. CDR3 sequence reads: CASSSLQGKRSGNTIYF. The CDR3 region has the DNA TGTGCCAGCAGCTCCCTACAGGGAAAACGCTCTGGAAACACCATATATTTT.

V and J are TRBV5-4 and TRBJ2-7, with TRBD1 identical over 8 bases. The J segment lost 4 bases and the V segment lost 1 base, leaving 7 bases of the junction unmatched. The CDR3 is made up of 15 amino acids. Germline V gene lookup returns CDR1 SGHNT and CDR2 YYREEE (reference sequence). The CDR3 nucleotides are TGTGCCAGCAGCTTGTGGGGGACAGGATCGTACGAGCAGTACTTC. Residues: CASSLWGTGSYEQYF. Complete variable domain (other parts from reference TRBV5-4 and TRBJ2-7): ETGVTQSPTHLIKTRGQQVTLRCSSQSGHNTVSWYQQALGQGPQFIFQYYREEENGRGNFPPRFSGLQFPNYSSELNVNALELDDSALYLCASSLWGTGSYEQYFGPGTRLTVT.

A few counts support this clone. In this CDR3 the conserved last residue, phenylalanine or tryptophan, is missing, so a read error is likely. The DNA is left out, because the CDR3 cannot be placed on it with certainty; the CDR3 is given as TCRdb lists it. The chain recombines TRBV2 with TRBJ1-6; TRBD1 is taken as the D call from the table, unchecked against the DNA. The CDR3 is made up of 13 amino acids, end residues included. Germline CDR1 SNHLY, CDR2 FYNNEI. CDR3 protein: CASQGAFNSPLQV.

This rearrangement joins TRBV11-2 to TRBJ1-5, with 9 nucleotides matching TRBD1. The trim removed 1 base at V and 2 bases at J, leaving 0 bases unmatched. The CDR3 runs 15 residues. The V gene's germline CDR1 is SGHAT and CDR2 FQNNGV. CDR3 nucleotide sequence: TGTGCCAGCAGCTTAGGGACAGGGGGCAATCAGCCCCAGCATTTT. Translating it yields CASSLGTGGNQPQHF.

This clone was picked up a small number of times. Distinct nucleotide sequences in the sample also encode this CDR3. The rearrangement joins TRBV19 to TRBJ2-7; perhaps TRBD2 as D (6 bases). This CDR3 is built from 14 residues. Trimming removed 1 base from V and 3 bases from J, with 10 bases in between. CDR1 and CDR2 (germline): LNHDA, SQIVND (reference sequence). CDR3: CASSIGQGGYEQYF. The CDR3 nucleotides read TGTGCCAGTAGTATAGGGCAGGGAGGCTACGAGCAGTACTTC.

CDR3 nucleotide sequence: TGCGCCAGCAGCATAGGGACAGGTTTTCTTGAGACCCAGTACTTC. Its translation: CASSIGTGFLETQYF. The chain uses TRBV5-1 and TRBJ2-5, with TRBD1 matching over 8 bases. V lost 4 bases to trimming and J lost 5 bases; unmatched junction nucleotides: 10. The CDR3 length is 15 residues. Germline V gene lookup returns CDR1 SGHRS and CDR2 YFSETQ. Together with reference TRBV5-1 and TRBJ2-5, the CDR3 gives the full variable domain: KAGVTQTPRYLIKTRGQQVTLSCSPISGHRSVSWYQQTPGQGLQFLFEYFSETQRNKGNFPGRFSGRQFSNSRSEMNVSTLELGDSALYLCASSIGTGFLETQYFGPGTRLLVL.

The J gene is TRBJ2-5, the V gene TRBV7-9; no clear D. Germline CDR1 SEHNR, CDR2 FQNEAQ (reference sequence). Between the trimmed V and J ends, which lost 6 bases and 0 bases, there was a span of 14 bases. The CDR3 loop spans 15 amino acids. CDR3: CASRPYAAYQETQYF. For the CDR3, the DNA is TGTGCCAGCAGACCCTATGCAGCGTACCAAGAGACCCAGTACTTC.

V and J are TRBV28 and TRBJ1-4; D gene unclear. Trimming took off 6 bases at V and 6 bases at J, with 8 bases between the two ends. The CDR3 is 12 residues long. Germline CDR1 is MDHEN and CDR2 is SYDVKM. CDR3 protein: CASRQQHEKLFF. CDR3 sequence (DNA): TGTGCCAGCAGGCAACAGCATGAAAAACTGTTTTTT.

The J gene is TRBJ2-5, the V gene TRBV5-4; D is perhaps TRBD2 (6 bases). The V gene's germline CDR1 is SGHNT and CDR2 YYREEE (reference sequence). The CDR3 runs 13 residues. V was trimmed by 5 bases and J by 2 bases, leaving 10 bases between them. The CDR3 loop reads CASSTGLQETQYF. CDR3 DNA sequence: TGTGCCAGCAGTACGGGACTTCAAGAGACCCAGTACTTC. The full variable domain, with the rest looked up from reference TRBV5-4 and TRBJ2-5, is ETGVTQSPTHLIKTRGQQVTLRCSSQSGHNTVSWYQQALGQGPQFIFQYYREEENGRGNFPPRFSGLQFPNYSSELNVNALELDDSALYLCASSTGLQETQYFGPGTRLLVL.